This is a list of T cell receptor beta chains from one sample in a study of regulatory T cells in long-lasting Graves disease. Via MiXCR, TCRdb re-called the multiplex PCR reads, giving one row per CDR3 protein. In the table there are hundreds of thousands of distinct CDR3 sequences, over 15% of which are singletons. The same sample was also studied in work on T cells in Graves' hyperthyroidism and ophthalmopathy.

The sequencing here drew on peripheral blood mononuclear cells (PBMCs), taken at new diagnosis, from a patient treated with antithyroid drugs. The receptors here all came from a man aged 35 to 55 with Graves disease. The CDR3 runs from the conserved cysteine through the conserved F or W. D genes are given only for firm matches. The size entry is marked missing in some rows and otherwise reads once, few, many or a size class.

clone size	D gene	V gene	J gene	CDR3 protein	CDR3 DNA
NA	NA	TRBV13	TRBJ1-1	CASRLTGTDLRTEAFF	TGTGCCAGCAGATTAACAGGGACCGACCTTCGCACTGAAGCTTTCTTT
many	NA	TRBV7-6	TRBJ1-6	CASSLNYNSPLHF	TGTGCCAGCAGCTTGAATTATAATTCACCCCTCCACTTT
few	NA	TRBV6-5	TRBJ2-7	CASSYSRPVIGLEQYF	TGTGCCAGCAGTTACTCGAGGCCAGTAATAGGTCTCGAGCAGTACTTC
NA	NA	TRBV2	TRBJ2-1	CASSAGPSTNEQLF	TGTGCCAGCAGTGCCGGGCCGTCCACGAATGAGCAGCTCTTC
NA	TRBD1	TRBV10-3	TRBJ1-5	CAIKGGQGGNQPQHF	TGTGCCATCAAGGGAGGGCAGGGGGGCAATCAGCCCCAGCATTTT
many	TRBD1	TRBV30	TRBJ2-5	CAWRKTGQQETQYF	TGTGCCTGGAGAAAAACGGGACAGCAAGAGACCCAGTACTTC
NA	TRBD2	TRBV27	TRBJ2-7	CASSLREGDYEQYF	TGTGCCAGCAGTCTCCGGGAGGGGGACTACGAGCAGTACTTC
few	NA	TRBV6-5	TRBJ2-2	CASSSIRSGELFF	TGTGCCAGCAGTTCTATACGTTCTGGGGAGCTGTTTTTT
many	TRBD1	TRBV28	TRBJ1-5	CASSWGTGGQPQHF	TGTGCCAGCAGTTGGGGGACAGGCGGTCAGCCCCAGCATTTT
many	TRBD2	TRBV27	TRBJ2-3	CASRAFSGVSTDTQYF	TGTGCCAGCAGGGCCTTTAGCGGGGTCAGCACAGATACGCAGTATTTT
few	NA	TRBV24-1	TRBJ1-2	CATSDPGTFDANGYTF	TGTGCCACCAGTGATCCCGGGACGTTTGATGCCAATGGCTACACCTTC
NA	NA	TRBV11-2	TRBJ2-7	CASSPFRASRYEQYF	TGTGCCAGCAGCCCCTTTAGGGCATCGCGGTACGAGCAGTACTTC
many	NA	TRBV20-1	TRBJ2-7	CSASPTSYEQYF	TGCAGTGCTAGCCCGACGAGCTACGAGCAGTACTTC
many	TRBD1	TRBV9	TRBJ1-5	CASSVGTGDQPQHF	TGTGCCAGCAGCGTAGGGACAGGGGATCAGCCCCAGCATTTT
many	TRBD1	TRBV5-1	TRBJ1-2	CASSLYTGVGYTF	TGCGCCAGCAGCTTGTATACAGGGGTTGGCTACACCTTC
NA	NA	TRBV29-1	TRBJ1-1	CSTETVDTEAFF	TGCAGCACTGAGACAGTGGACACTGAAGCTTTCTTT
many	TRBD2	TRBV28	TRBJ2-1	CASSFVRGAGNEQFF	TGTGCCAGCAGTTTCGTGCGGGGGGCCGGCAATGAGCAGTTCTTC
NA	NA	TRBV18	TRBJ2-2	CASSPGGRSTGELFF	TGTGCCAGCTCACCTGGGGGGAGAAGCACCGGGGAGCTGTTTTTT
many	NA	TRBV2	TRBJ2-1	CASSGQGSSYNEQFF	TGTGCCAGCAGTGGTCAGGGGAGCTCCTACAATGAGCAGTTCTTC
NA	NA	TRBV30	TRBJ1-5	CAWTQMGNSNQPQHF	TGTGCCTGGACCCAAATGGGGAATAGCAATCAGCCCCAGCATTTT